This is a list of T cell receptor beta chains from one sample in a study of regulatory T cells in long-lasting Graves disease. In TCRdb, the multiplex PCR reads were re-called with MiXCR into one record per CDR3 protein. The table includes 600,000 to 850,000 distinct CDR3 sequences, 25% to 35% detected once. The sequenced sample was peripheral blood mononuclear cells (PBMCs), obtained when the disease was refractory, from a patient treated with antithyroid drugs. Receptors originate from a female donor with Graves disease. CDR3s include the opening cysteine and the closing phenylalanine or tryptophan. Part of the rows lack a size; the others show once, few, many or a class for expanded clones.

J: TRBJ1-1; size: few; V: TRBV18; CDR3: CASSTTGSNTEAFF
J: TRBJ2-7; size: NA; V: TRBV27; CDR3: CASSWANRNEQYF
J: TRBJ1-1; size: few; V: TRBV5-6; CDR3: CASSFQDTEAFF
J: TRBJ2-7; size: once; V: TRBV30; CDR3: CAWTPGTGPSSYEQYF
J: TRBJ1-3; size: few; V: TRBV5-5; CDR3: CASSLDAPGSRNTIYF
J: TRBJ1-2; size: few; V: TRBV10-3; CDR3: CAIPTEANYGYTF
J: TRBJ2-7; size: NA; V: TRBV7-9; CDR3: CASSHSSGQPYEQYF
J: TRBJ1-5; size: many; V: TRBV6-1; CDR3: CASTGDGIGNQPQHF
J: TRBJ1-1; size: few; V: TRBV7-6; CDR3: CASSRLGQALNTEAFF
J: TRBJ1-2; size: NA; V: TRBV6-1; CDR3: CASSQTWTTPGYTF
J: TRBJ1-5; size: few; V: TRBV28; CDR3: CASNLRSDQPQHF